This T cell receptor beta chain was sequenced during a study of T cell repertoires in cytomegalovirus infection (dated 2019 in TCRdb). Describing the broader study: Because public TCR beta signatures pointed to carriage of CMV infection together with the matching HLA type, the HLA type of each donor mattered for the analysis. The study at large found these results: Carriers of CMV infection plus the relevant HLA type were discriminated by the cumulative frequency of public TCR beta family members in the study cohort and in an independent roughly 350-donor cohort. The ex vivo response was dominated by HLA-C-restricted CMV-specific TCR beta clonotypes, which also provided the single most frequent clonotype in two of eight donors.

The instrument was an Illumina HiSeq 1500. Using fastp trimming at Q25 and MiXCR clonotype assembly, TCRdb reanalyzed the public sequencing data and kept in-frame beta chains. Each entry is one CDR3 protein sequence, shown with its most common DNA and genes. The sample records 250,000 or so distinct CDR3 sequences, over 15% of which are singletons. Approximately 44% of the sample comes from the top ten. The germline V gene encodes CDR1 SGHVS and CDR2 FQNEAQ. The CDR3 covers 16 residues, taking in both the cysteine and the phenylalanine. The kept DNA is CDR3 alone, 48 bases in frame from the first base. V is reduced by 5 bases and J by 0 bases, leaving a spacing of 16 bases between them. In regard to this clonotype: The antigen it recognizes is unknown. No base qualities exist here, and no much larger clone lies one base off it.

The source is a human donor in good health (CMV status not recorded). Some clones in this sample may be carry-over from other donors' samples. Sequences were obtained from CD8+ T cells from PBMCs. The rearranged segments are TRBV7-8 and TRBJ1-1, with the D segment identity uncertain. The base sequence is TGTGCCAGCAGCCCCGCCGCAGGACGCATGAACACTGAAGCTTTCTTT. Its translation is CASSPAAGRMNTEAFF.